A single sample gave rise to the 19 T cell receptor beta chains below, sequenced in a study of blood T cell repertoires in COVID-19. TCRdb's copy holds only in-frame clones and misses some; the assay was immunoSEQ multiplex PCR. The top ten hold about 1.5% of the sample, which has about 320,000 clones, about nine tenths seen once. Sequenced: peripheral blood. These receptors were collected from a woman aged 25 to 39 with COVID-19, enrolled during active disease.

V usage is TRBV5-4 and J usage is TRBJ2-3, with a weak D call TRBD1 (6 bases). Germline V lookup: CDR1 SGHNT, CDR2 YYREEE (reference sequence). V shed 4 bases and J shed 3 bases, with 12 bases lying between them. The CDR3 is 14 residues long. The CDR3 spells CASSKGQQTDTQYF. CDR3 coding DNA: TGTGCCAGCAGCAAAGGACAGCAGACAGATACGCAGTATTTT. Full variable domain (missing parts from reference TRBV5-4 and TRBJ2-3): ETGVTQSPTHLIKTRGQQVTLRCSSQSGHNTVSWYQQALGQGPQFIFQYYREEENGRGNFPPRFSGLQFPNYSSELNVNALELDDSALYLCASSKGQQTDTQYFGPGTRLTVL.

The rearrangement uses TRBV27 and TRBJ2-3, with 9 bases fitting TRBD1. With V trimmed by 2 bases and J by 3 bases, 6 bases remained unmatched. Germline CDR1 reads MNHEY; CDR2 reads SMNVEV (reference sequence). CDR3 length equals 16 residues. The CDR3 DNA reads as TGTGCCAGCAGTTTAAACTGGGACAGGGAAACAGATACGCAGTATTTT. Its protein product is CASSLNWDRETDTQYF.

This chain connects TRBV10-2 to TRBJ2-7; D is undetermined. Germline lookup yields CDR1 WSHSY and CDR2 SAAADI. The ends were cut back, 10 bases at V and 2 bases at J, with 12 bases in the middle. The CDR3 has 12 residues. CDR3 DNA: TGCGCCACACTCCAACCCCCCTACGAGCAGTACTTC. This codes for CATLQPPYEQYF.

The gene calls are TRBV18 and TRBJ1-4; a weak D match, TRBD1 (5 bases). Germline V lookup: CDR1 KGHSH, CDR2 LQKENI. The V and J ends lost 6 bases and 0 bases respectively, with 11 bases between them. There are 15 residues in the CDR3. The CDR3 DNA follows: TGTGCCAGCTCGGAAGACAGTGCAACTAATGAAAAACTGTTTTTT. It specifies CASSEDSATNEKLFF.

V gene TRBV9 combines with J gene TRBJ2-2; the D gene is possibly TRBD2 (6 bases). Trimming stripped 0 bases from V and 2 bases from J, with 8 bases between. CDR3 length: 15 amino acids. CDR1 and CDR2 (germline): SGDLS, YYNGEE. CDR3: CASSVGGINTGELFF. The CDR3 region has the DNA TGTGCCAGCAGCGTAGGCGGGATTAACACCGGGGAGCTGTTTTTT.

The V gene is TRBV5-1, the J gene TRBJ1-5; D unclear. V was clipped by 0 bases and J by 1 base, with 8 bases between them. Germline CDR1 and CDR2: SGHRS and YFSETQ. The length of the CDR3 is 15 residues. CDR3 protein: CASSLDLHSNQPQHF. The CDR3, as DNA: TGCGCCAGCAGCTTGGATTTACACAGCAATCAGCCCCAGCATTTT.

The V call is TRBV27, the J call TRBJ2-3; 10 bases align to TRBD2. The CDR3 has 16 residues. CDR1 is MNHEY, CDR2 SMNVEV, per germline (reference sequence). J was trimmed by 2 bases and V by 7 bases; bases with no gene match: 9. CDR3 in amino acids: CASKGSGGPYTDTQYF. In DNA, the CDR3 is TGTGCCAGCAAGGGTAGCGGGGGGCCATACACAGATACGCAGTATTTT.

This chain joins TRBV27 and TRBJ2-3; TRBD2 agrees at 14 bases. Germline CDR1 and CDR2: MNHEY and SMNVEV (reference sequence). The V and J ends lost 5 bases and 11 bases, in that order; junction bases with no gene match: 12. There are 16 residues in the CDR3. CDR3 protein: CASSPQTSGGVVRQYF. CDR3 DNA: TGTGCCAGCAGTCCACAGACTAGCGGGGGGGTGGTGAGGCAGTATTTT.

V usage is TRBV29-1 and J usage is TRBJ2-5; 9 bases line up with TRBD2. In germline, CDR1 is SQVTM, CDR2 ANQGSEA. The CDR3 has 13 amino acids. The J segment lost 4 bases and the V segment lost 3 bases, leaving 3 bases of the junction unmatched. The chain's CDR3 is CSVERTSAETQYF. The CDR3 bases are TGCAGCGTTGAGAGGACTAGCGCAGAGACCCAGTACTTC.

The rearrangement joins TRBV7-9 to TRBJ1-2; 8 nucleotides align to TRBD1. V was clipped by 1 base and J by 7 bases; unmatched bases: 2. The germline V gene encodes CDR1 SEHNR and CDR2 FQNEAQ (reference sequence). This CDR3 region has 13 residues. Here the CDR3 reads CASSLEQGVGYTF. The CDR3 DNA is TGTGCCAGCAGCTTAGAACAGGGGGTTGGCTACACCTTC.

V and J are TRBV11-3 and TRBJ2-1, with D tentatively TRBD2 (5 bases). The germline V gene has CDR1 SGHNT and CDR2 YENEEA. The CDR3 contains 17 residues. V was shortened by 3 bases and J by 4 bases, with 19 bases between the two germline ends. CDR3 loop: CASSFHGSGYLYNEQFF. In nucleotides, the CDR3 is TGTGCCAGCAGCTTTCATGGGTCGGGATACCTTTACAATGAGCAGTTCTTC.

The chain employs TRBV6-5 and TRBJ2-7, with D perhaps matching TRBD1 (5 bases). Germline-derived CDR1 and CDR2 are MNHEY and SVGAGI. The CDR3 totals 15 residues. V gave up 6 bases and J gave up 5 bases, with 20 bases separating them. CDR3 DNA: TGTGCCAGCAGCCCCTCTTCGGCAGGGCATGACGAGCAGTACGTC. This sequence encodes CASSPSSAGHDEQYV.

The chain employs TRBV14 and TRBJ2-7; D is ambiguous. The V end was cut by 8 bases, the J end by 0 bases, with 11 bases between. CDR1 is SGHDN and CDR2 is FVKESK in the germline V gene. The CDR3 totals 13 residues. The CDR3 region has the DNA TGTGCCAGCCCGGTGGGCTGCTCCTACGAGCAGTACGTC. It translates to CASPVGCSYEQYV.

The CDR3 reads CAISEAGTGANNEQFF. In DNA form, the CDR3 reads TGTGCCATCAGTGAGGCCGGGACAGGGGCAAACAATGAGCAGTTCTTC. The V call is TRBV10-3, the J call TRBJ2-1; 10 bases match TRBD1. The CDR3 length is 16 residues. V was pared by 2 bases and J by 5 bases, with 6 bases of the junction left unmatched. From germline, CDR1 is ENHRY and CDR2 SYGVKD.

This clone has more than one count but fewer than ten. CDR3 sequence (DNA): TGTGCCATCAGTGGCGCTATGGGCAGCAATCAGCCCCAGCATTTT. This codes for CAISGAMGSNQPQHF. This chain connects TRBV10-3 to TRBJ1-5; D gene unclear. The V gene lost 4 bases and the J gene lost 1 base, with 11 bases spanning the gap. The germline V gene encodes CDR1 ENHRY and CDR2 SYGVKD. The CDR3 extends over 15 amino acids.

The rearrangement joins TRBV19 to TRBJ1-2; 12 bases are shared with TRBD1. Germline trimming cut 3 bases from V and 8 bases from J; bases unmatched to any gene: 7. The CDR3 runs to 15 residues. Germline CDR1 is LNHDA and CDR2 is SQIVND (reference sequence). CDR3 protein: CASSMPGDRGQGYTF. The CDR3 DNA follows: TGTGCCAGTAGTATGCCTGGGGACAGGGGGCAAGGCTACACCTTC. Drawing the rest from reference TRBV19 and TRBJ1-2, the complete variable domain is DGGITQSPKYLFRKEGQNVTLSCEQNLNHDAMYWYRQDPGQGLRLIYYSQIVNDFQKGDIAEGYSVSREKKESFPLTVTSAQKNPTAFYLCASSMPGDRGQGYTFGSGTRLTVV.

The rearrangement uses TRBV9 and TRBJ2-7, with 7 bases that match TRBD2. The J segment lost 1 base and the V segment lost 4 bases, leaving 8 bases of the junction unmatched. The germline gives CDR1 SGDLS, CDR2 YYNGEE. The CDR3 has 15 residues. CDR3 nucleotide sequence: TGTGCCAGCAGCCAGGGCGGGGGTAGGTCCTACGAGCAGTACTTC. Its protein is CASSQGGGRSYEQYF. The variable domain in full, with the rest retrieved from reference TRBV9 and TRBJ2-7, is DSGVTQTPKHLITATGQRVTLRCSPRSGDLSVYWYQQSLDQGLQFLIQYYNGEERAKGNILERFSAQQFPDLHSELNLSSLELGDSALYFCASSQGGGRSYEQYFGPGTRLTVT.

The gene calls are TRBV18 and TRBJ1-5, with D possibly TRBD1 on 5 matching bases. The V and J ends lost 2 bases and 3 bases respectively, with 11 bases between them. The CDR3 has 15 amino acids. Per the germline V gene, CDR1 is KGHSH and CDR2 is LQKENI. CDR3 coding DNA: TGTGCCAGCTCACCAGGCGGGGCGAACAATCAGCCCCAGCATTTT. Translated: CASSPGGANNQPQHF.

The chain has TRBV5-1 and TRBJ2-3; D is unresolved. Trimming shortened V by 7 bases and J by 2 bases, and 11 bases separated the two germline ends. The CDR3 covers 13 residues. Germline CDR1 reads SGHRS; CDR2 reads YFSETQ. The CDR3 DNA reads TGCGCCAGCTCAGGCCGAGTCACAGATACGCAGTATTTT. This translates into CASSGRVTDTQYF.